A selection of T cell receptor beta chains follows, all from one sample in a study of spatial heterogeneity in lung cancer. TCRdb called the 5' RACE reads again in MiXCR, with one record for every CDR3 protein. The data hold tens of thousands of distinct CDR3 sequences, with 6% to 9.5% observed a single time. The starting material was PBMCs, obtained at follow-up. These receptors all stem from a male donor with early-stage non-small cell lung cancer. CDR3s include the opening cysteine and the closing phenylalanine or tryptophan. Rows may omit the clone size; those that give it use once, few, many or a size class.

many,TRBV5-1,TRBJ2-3,CASSPPREPDTQYF
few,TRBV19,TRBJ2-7,CASSIRGGDEQYF
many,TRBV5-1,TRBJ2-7,CASSLVGGGGYEQYF
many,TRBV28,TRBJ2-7,CASSLWGQGAAGEPYEQYF
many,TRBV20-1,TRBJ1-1,CSARDPRGTTEAFF
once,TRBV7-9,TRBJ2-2,CASSLGGYAGELFF
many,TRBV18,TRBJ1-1,CASSPGTDEGTEAFF
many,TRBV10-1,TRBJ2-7,CASSVGGEGELTRQYF
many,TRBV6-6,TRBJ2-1,CASSYSYNEQFF
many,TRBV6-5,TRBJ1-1,CASSYSRNGDTEAFF
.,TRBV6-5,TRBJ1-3,CASSYGRTGNTIYF
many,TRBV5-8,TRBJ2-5,CASSLELSTSGVQETQYF
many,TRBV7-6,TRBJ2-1,CASSLAGKREYNEQFF
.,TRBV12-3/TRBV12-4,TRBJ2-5,CASSLYGDAETQYF
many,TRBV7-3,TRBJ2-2,CASSSRDRRGELFF
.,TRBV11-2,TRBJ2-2,CATRKQGIVGELFF
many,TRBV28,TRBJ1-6,CASTTALGPLHF
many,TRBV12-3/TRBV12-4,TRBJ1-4,CASSLTSSGEKLFF
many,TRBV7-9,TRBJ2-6,CASSPLPGGTGANVLTF
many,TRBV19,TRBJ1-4,CASSIRGNENEKLFF
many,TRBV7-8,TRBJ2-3,CASSSYSGTGNPDTQYF
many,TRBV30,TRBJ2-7,CAWTEQGYEQYF
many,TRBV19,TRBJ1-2,CASSIGFGGSNYGYTF
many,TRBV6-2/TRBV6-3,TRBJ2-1,CASTGTGGYNEQFF
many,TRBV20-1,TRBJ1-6,CSARQGLDNSPLHF
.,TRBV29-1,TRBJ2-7,CSVEGGQGYEQYF
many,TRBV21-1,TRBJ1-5,CASTPTGQGVRAYQPQHF
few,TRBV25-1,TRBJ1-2,CASSVVQNYGYTF
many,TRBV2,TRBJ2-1,CASSDGGTRGNEQFF
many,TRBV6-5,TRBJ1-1,CASSYSRGAPGTEAFF
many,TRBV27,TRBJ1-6,CASSSIGSEPNSPLHF
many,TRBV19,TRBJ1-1,CASIPTGAAGTEAFF
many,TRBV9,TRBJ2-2,CASSVGVAGTGELFF